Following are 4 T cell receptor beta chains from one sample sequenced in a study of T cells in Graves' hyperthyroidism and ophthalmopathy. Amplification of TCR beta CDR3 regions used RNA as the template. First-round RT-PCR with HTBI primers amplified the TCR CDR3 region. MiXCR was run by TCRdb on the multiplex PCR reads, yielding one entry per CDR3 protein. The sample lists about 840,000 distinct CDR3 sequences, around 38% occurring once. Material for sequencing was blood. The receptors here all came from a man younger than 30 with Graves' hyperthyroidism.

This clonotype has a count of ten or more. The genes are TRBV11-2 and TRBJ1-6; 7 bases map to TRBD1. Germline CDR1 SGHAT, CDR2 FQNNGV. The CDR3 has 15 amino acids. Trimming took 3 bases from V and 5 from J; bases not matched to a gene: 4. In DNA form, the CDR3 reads TGTGCCAGCAGCTTCCGGGACAGTCATAATTCACCCCTCCACTTT. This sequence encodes CASSFRDSHNSPLHF. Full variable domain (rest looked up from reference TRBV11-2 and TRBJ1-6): EAGVAQSPRYKIIEKRQSVAFWCNPISGHATLYWYQQILGQGPKLLIQFQNNGVVDDSQLPKDRFSAERLKGVDSTLKIQPAKLEDSAVYLCASSFRDSHNSPLHFGNGTRLTVT.

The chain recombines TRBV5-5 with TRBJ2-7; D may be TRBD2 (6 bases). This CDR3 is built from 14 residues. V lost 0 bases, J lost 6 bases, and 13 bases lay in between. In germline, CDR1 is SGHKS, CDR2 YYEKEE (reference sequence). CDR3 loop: CASSLGEAALEQYF. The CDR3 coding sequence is TGTGCCAGCAGCTTGGGGGAGGCTGCCCTCGAGCAGTACTTC.

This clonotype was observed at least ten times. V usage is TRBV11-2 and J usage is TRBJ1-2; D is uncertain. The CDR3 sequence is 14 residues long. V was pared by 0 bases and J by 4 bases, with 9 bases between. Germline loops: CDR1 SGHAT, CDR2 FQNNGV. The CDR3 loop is CASSLDRGTYGYTF. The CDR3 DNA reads TGTGCCAGCAGCTTAGATCGAGGAACCTATGGCTACACCTTC.

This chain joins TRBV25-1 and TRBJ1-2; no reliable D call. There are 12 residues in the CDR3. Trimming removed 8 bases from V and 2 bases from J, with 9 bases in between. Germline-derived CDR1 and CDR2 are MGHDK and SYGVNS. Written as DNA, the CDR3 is TGTGCCAGCGAGATCCCCAACTATGGCTACACCTTC. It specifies CASEIPNYGYTF.